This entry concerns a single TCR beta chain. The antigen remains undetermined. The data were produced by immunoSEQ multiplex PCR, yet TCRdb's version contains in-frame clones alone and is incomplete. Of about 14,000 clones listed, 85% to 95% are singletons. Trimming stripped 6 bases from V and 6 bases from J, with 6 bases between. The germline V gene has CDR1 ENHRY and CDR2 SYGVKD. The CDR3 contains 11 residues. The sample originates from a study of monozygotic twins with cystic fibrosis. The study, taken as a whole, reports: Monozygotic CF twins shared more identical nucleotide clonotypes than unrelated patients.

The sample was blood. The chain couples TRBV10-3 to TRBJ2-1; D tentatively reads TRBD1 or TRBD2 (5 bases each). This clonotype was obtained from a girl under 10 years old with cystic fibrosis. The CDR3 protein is CAIRRGNEQFF. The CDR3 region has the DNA TGTGCCATCAGGAGGGGCAATGAGCAGTTCTTC.